A single sample gave rise to the 20 T cell receptor beta chains below, sequenced in a study of cytomegalovirus exposure and HLA in healthy donors. The PCR employed 60 Vbeta primers together with 13 Jbeta primers. Method: immunoSEQ multiplex PCR; TCRdb's copy keeps in-frame clones and lacks some. The profile shows under 200,000 clones, roughly 78% of them singletons. The sequenced sample was PBMCs. Receptors originate from a woman aged 40 to 49 in good health and CMV-seronegative.

V gene TRBV6-1 combines with J gene TRBJ1-4; possible D gene TRBD1, 5 bases. Germline V gene lookup returns CDR1 MNHNS and CDR2 SASEGT. This CDR3 has 14 amino acids. The V gene lost 4 bases and the J gene lost 2 bases, with 8 bases spanning the gap. Here the CDR3 DNA reads TGTGCCAGCAGTGCAGGACATACTAATGAAAAACTGTTTTTT. Protein: CASSAGHTNEKLFF.

The chain has TRBV9 and TRBJ2-1; no definite D call. The germline V gene encodes CDR1 SGDLS and CDR2 YYNGEE. Between the trimmed V and J ends, which lost 3 bases and 8 bases, there was a span of 6 bases. The CDR3 is made up of 11 amino acids. CDR3 loop: CASSAEYEQFF. CDR3 nucleotide sequence: TGTGCCAGCAGCGCGGAGTATGAGCAGTTCTTC.

This clone was counted only a few times. The gene calls are TRBV19 and TRBJ1-4; 9 bases agree with TRBD1. Germline CDR1 LNHDA, CDR2 SQIVND (reference sequence). Germline trimming cut 3 bases from V and 10 bases from J; bases unmatched to any gene: 6. The CDR3 loop spans 14 amino acids. The chain's CDR3 is CASSIRDRAAKLFF. CDR3 nucleotides: TGTGCCAGTAGTATCCGGGACAGGGCTGCAAAACTGTTTTTT.

The chain links TRBV7-8 to TRBJ1-4; TRBD1 aligns across 7 bases. CDR1 is SGHVS, CDR2 FQNEAQ, per germline. CDR3 length: 15 residues. J gave up 6 bases and V 5 bases, and 9 bases lay outside the gene matches. CDR3 in DNA: TGTGCCAGCAGCCCTCAACAGGGGAACTATGAAAAACTGTTTTTT. Translated: CASSPQQGNYEKLFF.

The genes are TRBV5-5 and TRBJ2-5; perhaps TRBD1 as D (5 bases). This CDR3 region has 13 residues. The germline gives CDR1 SGHKS, CDR2 YYEKEE (reference sequence). Trimming removed 0 bases from V and 4 bases from J, with 7 bases in between. Here the CDR3 reads CASSLAGRETQYF. The CDR3 coding sequence is TGTGCCAGCAGCTTGGCAGGGCGAGAGACCCAGTACTTC.

This chain links TRBV9 with TRBJ2-2; the match to TRBD2 covers 8 bases. Germline lookup yields CDR1 SGDLS and CDR2 YYNGEE. The CDR3 spans 16 residues. Trimming at V came to 0 bases and at J to 4 bases, leaving 5 bases not matched to a gene. This CDR3 is CASSVGAGVGTGELFF. The CDR3 bases are TGTGCCAGCAGCGTAGGAGCGGGAGTGGGCACCGGGGAGCTGTTTTTT. Drawing the rest from reference TRBV9 and TRBJ2-2, the complete variable domain is DSGVTQTPKHLITATGQRVTLRCSPRSGDLSVYWYQQSLDQGLQFLIQYYNGEERAKGNILERFSAQQFPDLHSELNLSSLELGDSALYFCASSVGAGVGTGELFFGEGSRLTVL.

This sequence joins TRBV5-6 and TRBJ1-2; no reliable D call. Trimming cost V 4 bases and J 6 bases, with 19 bases left between them. Per the germline V gene, CDR1 is SGHDT and CDR2 is YYEEEE. The CDR3 runs to 15 residues. The DNA for the CDR3 is TGTGCCAGCAGCCCCCCTGGTAGGGAGGGCGATGGCTACACCTTC. Protein sequence: CASSPPGREGDGYTF.

The J gene is TRBJ1-5, the V gene TRBV19; perhaps TRBD1 as D (5 bases). From germline, CDR1 is LNHDA and CDR2 SQIVND (reference sequence). Trimming stripped 11 bases from V and 7 bases from J, with 21 bases between. The CDR3 sequence is 14 residues long. CDR3 bases: TGTGCCGGGGGGGGTGGGCCCCGGCTGCAGCCCCAGCATTTT. This encodes CAGGGGPRLQPQHF.

The DNA of the CDR3 is TGTGCCAGTAGTATGGAGCCGCGGGGCAATCAGCCCCAGCATTTT. Translation gives CASSMEPRGNQPQHF. J is TRBJ1-5 and V is TRBV19; the D is unclear. V was trimmed by 3 bases and J by 2 bases, leaving 11 bases between them. The CDR3 extends over 15 amino acids. Per germline, CDR1 LNHDA and CDR2 SQIVND (reference sequence).

This rearrangement joins TRBV4-1 to TRBJ2-3; no clear D. V was shortened by 2 bases and J by 7 bases, with 19 bases between the two germline ends. The germline CDR1 and CDR2 sequences are MGHRA and YSYEKL. CDR3 length: 16 residues. DNA for the CDR3: TGCGCCAGCAGCCAATACGTCGAGAGCGTTATATATACGCAGTATTTT. Its protein is CASSQYVESVIYTQYF.

The chain combines TRBV10-3 with TRBJ1-1; a possible D gene is TRBD1 (5 bases). CDR3 length: 13 residues. Germline V lookup: CDR1 ENHRY, CDR2 SYGVKD. Trimming removed 5 bases from V and 1 base from J, with 8 bases in between. The CDR3 sequence: CAISSQENTEAFF. The CDR3 region has the DNA TGTGCCATCAGTTCACAGGAGAACACTGAAGCTTTCTTT.

The rearrangement uses TRBV7-2 and TRBJ2-5; D might be TRBD2 (6 bases). Germline V CDR1 and CDR2: SGHTA, FQGNSA. The CDR3 is made up of 15 amino acids. The V and J ends lost 5 bases and 3 bases respectively, with 16 bases between them. The CDR3 protein is CASSRSGRPEETQYF. The CDR3 DNA reads TGTGCCAGCAGCAGATCCGGGAGACCCGAAGAGACCCAGTACTTC. Together with reference TRBV7-2 and TRBJ2-5, the CDR3 gives the full variable domain: GAGVSQSPSNKVTEKGKDVELRCDPISGHTALYWYRQSLGQGLEFLIYFQGNSAPDKSGLPSDRFSAERTGGSVSTLTIQRTQQEDSAVYLCASSRSGRPEETQYFGPGTRLLVL.

The chain is built from TRBV2 and TRBJ1-5; D might be TRBD1 (5 bases). Trimming cost V 3 bases and J 6 bases, with 15 bases left between them. The length of the CDR3 is 15 residues. Germline assignment: CDR1 SNHLY and CDR2 FYNNEI. In DNA form, the CDR3 reads TGTGCCAGCAGTGATCCGACAGTTCACAGTCAGCCCCAGCATTTT. Its protein is CASSDPTVHSQPQHF.

This clone was counted only a few times. The gene calls are TRBV13 and TRBJ2-1; the D gene is possibly TRBD2 (5 bases). Per germline, CDR1 PRHDT and CDR2 FYEKMQ (reference sequence). With 4 bases removed from V and 0 bases from J, the gap between germline ends came to 19 bases. CDR3 length: 18 amino acids. CDR3 sequence: CASSSRLAGLSSYNEQFF. CDR3 in DNA: TGTGCCAGCAGCTCTAGGCTAGCTGGACTGAGCTCCTACAATGAGCAGTTCTTC.

The chain employs TRBV5-1 and TRBJ2-2; 8 positions match TRBD1. The ends lost 3 bases at V and 7 bases at J; junction bases unmatched: 5. Germline V gene lookup returns CDR1 SGHRS and CDR2 YFSETQ. This CDR3 has 14 residues. The CDR3 coding sequence is TGCGCCAGCAGCTCAGGGGGCGCGAGCGGGGAGCTGTTTTTT. It yields the protein CASSSGGASGELFF.

The CDR3 spells CASSSGVGPFF. Here the CDR3 DNA reads TGTGCCAGCAGTTCCGGGGTAGGTCCGTTCTTC. V and J are TRBV28 and TRBJ2-1, with a possible D match to TRBD2 (5 bases). CDR1 is MDHEN, CDR2 SYDVKM, per germline. Trimming shortened V by 4 bases and J by 15 bases, and 13 bases separated the two germline ends. CDR3 size: 11 residues.

The genes are TRBV7-8 and TRBJ2-7; 7 bases align to TRBD2. CDR3 length: 17 amino acids. Per the germline V gene, CDR1 is SGHVS and CDR2 is FQNEAQ. V trimming: 3 bases; J trimming: 0 bases; junction bases outside the gene matches: 11. The CDR3 is CASSFRDSGFSSYEQYF. As DNA, the CDR3 is TGTGCCAGCAGCTTTAGAGATAGCGGGTTTAGCTCCTACGAGCAGTACTTC.

This chain links TRBV6-6 with TRBJ2-1; 7 bases are a match to TRBD2. The CDR3 has 16 amino acids. Germline CDR1 MNHNY, CDR2 SVGAGI (reference sequence). V was pared by 7 bases and J by 6 bases, with 15 bases of the junction left unmatched. In nucleotides, the CDR3 is TGTGCCAGCATCTTCTCGACCAGCGGGACCCTCAATGAGCAGTTCTTC. Its translation is CASIFSTSGTLNEQFF.

The rearrangement uses TRBV5-6 and TRBJ2-7; 13 bases agree with TRBD2. This CDR3 is built from 17 residues. Germline V gives CDR1 SGHDT, CDR2 YYEEEE. V gave up 3 bases and J gave up 0 bases; unmatched junction bases: 6. DNA for the CDR3: TGTGCCAGCAGCTCGGGACTAGCGGGGCGAGGCTCCTACGAGCAGTACTTC. This translates into CASSSGLAGRGSYEQYF.

This chain uses TRBV5-1 with TRBJ2-7, with a possible D match to TRBD1 (6 bases). The germline V gene has CDR1 SGHRS and CDR2 YFSETQ. The CDR3 covers 12 residues. The V and J ends lost 2 bases and 5 bases respectively, with 8 bases between them. The CDR3 loop reads CASSFRGHEQYF. In DNA, the CDR3 is TGCGCCAGCAGCTTCAGGGGCCACGAGCAGTACTTC.